One sample yielded the 21 T cell receptor beta chains listed below, sequenced in a study of regulatory T cells in long-lasting Graves disease. Researchers made TCR beta libraries by using iRepertoire HTBI primers and running Arm-PCR on CDR3 regions. TCRdb called the multiplex PCR reads again in MiXCR, with one record for every CDR3 protein. The sample consists of 400,000 to 450,000 distinct CDR3 sequences, around 15% of them appearing once. Time point specified: newly diagnosed GD, antithyroid drugs for less than 3 months. With RNA extracted from PBMCs as input, the TCR library was made. These data were also filed under a second study, of T cells in Graves' hyperthyroidism and ophthalmopathy.

Sequences were derived from peripheral blood mononuclear cells (PBMCs), sampled at new diagnosis, from a patient treated with antithyroid drugs. All receptors come from a woman younger than 45 with Graves disease.

There are many counts of this clonotype. The gene calls are TRBV2 and TRBJ2-5; TRBD1 matches at 11 bases. This CDR3 contains 14 residues. With V trimmed by 7 bases and J by 5 bases, 6 bases remained unmatched. The germline CDR1 and CDR2 sequences are SNHLY and FYNNEI. The CDR3 spells CASIRDRGLETQYF. The CDR3, as DNA: TGTGCCAGCATCCGGGACAGGGGGTTGGAGACCCAGTACTTC.

This clonotype has ten or more counts. The V and J genes are TRBV19 and TRBJ1-1; a possible D gene is TRBD1 (5 bases). This CDR3 has 11 residues. V lost 5 bases, J lost 7 bases, and 8 bases lay in between. Per the germline V gene, CDR1 is LNHDA and CDR2 is SQIVND (reference sequence). The CDR3 loop is CASSEGLEAFF. CDR3 DNA: TGTGCCAGTAGTGAGGGACTTGAAGCTTTCTTT.

This clonotype was observed a single time. The chain joins TRBV20-1 to TRBJ2-3, with TRBD2 matching 10 bases. This CDR3 region has 15 residues. The V segment lost 0 bases and the J segment 2 bases; nucleotides outside the gene matches: 2. Germline CDR1 is DFQATT and CDR2 is SNEGSKA (reference sequence). The chain's CDR3 is CSARELAGPTDTQYF. CDR3 nucleotide sequence: TGCAGTGCTAGAGAACTAGCGGGACCCACAGATACGCAGTATTTT.

This chain uses TRBV6-1 with TRBJ1-5; maybe TRBD1 (5 bases). Trimming stripped 6 bases from V and 0 bases from J, with 18 bases between. CDR3 length: 17 residues. Germline assignment: CDR1 MNHNS and CDR2 SASEGT. The CDR3 reads CASRQGGGRLSNQPQHF. CDR3 nucleotide sequence: TGTGCCAGCAGGCAAGGTGGGGGTAGGCTTAGCAATCAGCCCCAGCATTTT.

This clonotype was counted at least ten times. This chain links TRBV30 with TRBJ2-7, with D possibly being TRBD1 (5 bases). Germline V gene sequence: CDR1 GTSNPN, CDR2 SVGIG (reference sequence). V lost 4 bases and J 3 bases, leaving 13 bases between the germline ends. The CDR3 has 13 residues. For the CDR3, the DNA is TGTGCCTGGACCCGGCAGGGCCGCTACGAGCAGTACTTC. Translation: CAWTRQGRYEQYF.

This clonotype was counted ten times or more. The chain recombines TRBV12-3 or TRBV12-4 with TRBJ1-1, with a weak D call TRBD1 (6 bases). The CDR3 length is 15 residues. V was shortened by 5 bases and J by 5 bases, with 18 bases between the two germline ends. DNA of the CDR3: TGTGCCAGCAGTGAGGGGGGAGGGGATCGGACTGAAGCTTTCTTT. Amino acids: CASSEGGGDRTEAFF.

This chain uses TRBV11-3 with TRBJ2-1, with 14 positions matching TRBD2. Germline CDR1 is SGHNT and CDR2 is YENEEA. The CDR3 is made up of 16 amino acids. V lost 2 bases, J lost 10 bases, and 7 bases stayed unmatched. The CDR3 bases are TGTGCCAGCAGCTTATCCGGGACTAGCGGGAGTAGAGAGCAGTTCTTC. Amino acid sequence: CASSLSGTSGSREQFF.

The chain uses TRBV4-2 and TRBJ1-3; D is uncertain. CDR3 length: 12 residues. Deletions cut 9 bases from V and 3 bases from J, with 9 bases between. Looked up from germline, CDR1 is LGHNA and CDR2 is YNFKEQ. The CDR3 protein is CASGGVGNTIYF. In DNA form, the CDR3 reads TGTGCCAGTGGAGGAGTTGGAAACACCATATATTTT.

In this sample, this clonotype turned up many times. The chain couples TRBV5-6 to TRBJ2-3; D not certain. CDR1 and CDR2 (germline): SGHDT, YYEEEE. The germline V and J ends were trimmed by 0 bases and 4 bases, with 12 bases remaining between them. This CDR3 contains 15 residues. CDR3 nucleotides: TGTGCCAGCAGCTTGGGTATAGGGCGAGCAGATACGCAGTATTTT. As protein: CASSLGIGRADTQYF.

This clonotype occurred many times. The V call is TRBV3-1, the J call TRBJ2-1, with D perhaps matching TRBD1 or TRBD2 (5 bases each). Trimming shortened V by 0 bases and J by 4 bases, and 10 bases separated the two germline ends. The CDR3 has 15 residues. Germline V lookup: CDR1 LGHDT, CDR2 YNNKEL (reference sequence). The CDR3 nucleotides are TGTGCCAGCAGCCAAGACCCATGGGGGTACAATGAGCAGTTCTTC. This sequence encodes CASSQDPWGYNEQFF.

This clonotype was seen many times. The rearrangement joins TRBV6-1 to TRBJ2-7; D is ambiguous. The CDR3 consists of 15 residues. With 6 bases removed from V and 0 bases from J, the gap between germline ends came to 15 bases. Germline CDR1 MNHNS, CDR2 SASEGT. CDR3 sequence (DNA): TGTGCCAGCAGATCGCTAGTTTCCTCCTCCTACGAGCAGTACTTC. Protein product: CASRSLVSSSYEQYF.

This clonotype was seen a handful of times. The chain carries TRBV18 and TRBJ2-1; 8 bases are shared with TRBD1. The J segment lost 5 bases and the V segment lost 0 bases, leaving 9 bases of the junction unmatched. The CDR3 is 17 residues long. Germline values: CDR1 KGHSH, CDR2 LQKENI. In DNA form, the CDR3 reads TGTGCCAGCTCACCACCGGGCCAGGGGGCTGGCAACAATGAGCAGTTCTTC. The encoded protein is CASSPPGQGAGNNEQFF.

This rearrangement joins TRBV10-3 to TRBJ1-1; unclear D gene. Germline CDR1 reads ENHRY; CDR2 reads SYGVKD. The V end was cut by 6 bases, the J end by 6 bases, with 17 bases between. The CDR3 has 14 amino acids. The CDR3 reads CAIREITSGAEAFF. CDR3 in DNA: TGTGCCATCAGAGAAATTACCTCTGGGGCTGAAGCTTTCTTT.

This clonotype was picked up many times. This chain connects TRBV27 to TRBJ2-7; 7 bases agree with TRBD1. Unmatched junction bases numbered 10, after V lost 5 bases and J lost 0 bases. The CDR3 covers 16 residues. Germline CDR1 is MNHEY and CDR2 is SMNVEV (reference sequence). The CDR3 protein is CASSPAGRGRSYEQYF. The CDR3 DNA is TGTGCCAGCAGTCCGGCAGGAAGGGGGCGCTCCTACGAGCAGTACTTC.

As for this clonotype: This may be a read error: a much more frequent sequence differs by one nucleotide. The J gene is TRBJ1-5, the V gene TRBV20-1; tentative D call: TRBD1 (5 bases). Germline CDR1 DFQATT, CDR2 SNEGSKA (reference sequence). V shed 6 bases and J shed 3 bases, with 12 bases lying between them. The CDR3 loop spans 13 amino acids. The CDR3, as DNA: TGCAGTGCACAGGTCAGGATCAATCAGCCCCAGCATTTT. Residues: CSAQVRINQPQHF.

This clonotype was seen repeatedly, ten times or more. The chain is built from TRBV28 and TRBJ2-7; D gene unclear. The CDR3 totals 12 residues. The V end was cut by 8 bases, the J end by 3 bases, with 11 bases between. In germline, CDR1 is MDHEN, CDR2 SYDVKM. CDR3 sequence (DNA): TGTGCCAGCCGAAGTACGAGCTACGAGCAGTACTTC. Translated: CASRSTSYEQYF.

This clonotype was recorded at least ten times. V usage is TRBV11-2 and J usage is TRBJ2-1; 8 nucleotides line up with TRBD2. The V and J ends lost 2 bases and 2 bases, in that order; junction bases with no gene match: 8. This CDR3 spans 17 amino acids. Germline assignment: CDR1 SGHAT and CDR2 FQNNGV. The CDR3 DNA is TGTGCCAGCAGCTTATCGGCTAGCGGGTTCCCCTACAATGAGCAGTTCTTC. It translates to CASSLSASGFPYNEQFF.

This clonotype was counted ten times or more. This chain uses TRBV20-1 with TRBJ2-1, with 7 bases fitting TRBD2. This CDR3 is built from 14 residues. Per the germline V gene, CDR1 is DFQATT and CDR2 is SNEGSKA (reference sequence). The trim removed 2 bases at V and 3 bases at J, leaving 4 bases unmatched. The CDR3 reads CSARWVAGYNEQFF. The CDR3 nucleotides are TGCAGTGCTAGATGGGTAGCGGGCTACAATGAGCAGTTCTTC.

This chain uses TRBV6-1 with TRBJ1-1; D gene unclear. There are 11 residues in the CDR3. Germline V gene sequence: CDR1 MNHNS, CDR2 SASEGT. The V end was cut by 6 bases, the J end by 8 bases, with 10 bases between. This chain's CDR3 is CASRLGGEAFF. CDR3 DNA sequence: TGTGCCAGCAGGCTGGGAGGGGAAGCTTTCTTT.

For this clonotype: This could be a read error, since a much larger clone is one nucleotide away. J is TRBJ1-4 and V is TRBV11-2; D is undetermined. The CDR3 extends over 15 amino acids. CDR1 and CDR2 from the germline V gene are SGHAT and FQNNGV. The CDR3 sequence is CASSQPNPINENLFF. CDR3 coding DNA: TGTGCCAGCAGTCAACCCAATCCCATCAATGAAAACCTGTTTTTT. The entire variable domain, with the rest obtained from reference TRBV11-2 and TRBJ1-4, is as follows: EAGVAQSPRYKIIEKRQSVAFWCNPISGHATLYWYQQILGQGPKLLIQFQNNGVVDDSQLPKDRFSAERLKGVDSTLKIQPAKLEDSAVYLCASSQPNPINENLFFGSGTQLSVL.

The chain couples TRBV9 to TRBJ1-2; D gene unclear. There are 15 residues in the CDR3. Between the trimmed V and J ends, which lost 1 base and 8 bases, there was a span of 18 bases. The germline gives CDR1 SGDLS, CDR2 YYNGEE. The CDR3 DNA is TGTGCCAGCAGCGTAAGGGTCTCTACCGATTTGGGCTACACCTTC. This codes for CASSVRVSTDLGYTF. The variable domain in full, with the rest retrieved from reference TRBV9 and TRBJ1-2, is DSGVTQTPKHLITATGQRVTLRCSPRSGDLSVYWYQQSLDQGLQFLIQYYNGEERAKGNILERFSAQQFPDLHSELNLSSLELGDSALYFCASSVRVSTDLGYTFGSGTRLTVV.